This T cell receptor (beta chain) was recorded in a study of human T cells and chemical hapten exposure. CDR1 and CDR2 (germline): ENHRY, SYGVKD. This CDR3 spans 15 amino acids. V gave up 7 bases and J gave up 0 bases, with 15 bases separating them. This clonotype was found many times. From the RACE reads, TCRdb called clonotypes with MiXCR, one entry per CDR3 protein. This table holds fewer than 150,000 distinct CDR3 sequences, 12% found once. Described time point: patch test 2, 6 weeks after DPC sensitization. Regarding treatment: therapeutic diphenylcyclopropenone sensitization with weekly scalp DPC. Those who donated were patients with alopecia, 18 to 70 years of age, and suitable for DPC.

Sequencing was performed on whole blood, taken in connection with sensitization to the hapten diphenylcyclopropenone (DPC). The genes are TRBV10-3 and TRBJ1-2; maybe TRBD1 (5 bases). This sequence was found in a woman aged 45-65 years with alopecia areata. Some clones in this sample may be carry-over from other donors' samples. This CDR3 is CAITAAGRPNYGYTF. The CDR3 DNA reads as TGTGCCATCACGGCCGCGGGGCGACCTAACTATGGCTACACCTTC.